Listed below are T cell receptor beta chains from one sample, sequenced in a study of OX40 agonist ivuxolimab in advanced cancers. Profiled with immunoSEQ multiplex PCR; TCRdb holds only in-frame clones, not every one. The repertoire holds about 76,000 clones, with over 75% as singletons. The sequenced sample was CD4+ or CD8+ T cells sorted from blood, obtained in a trial of the OX40 agonist ivuxolimab. All receptors come from an adult with an advanced solid tumor such as melanoma, head and neck, liver or kidney cancer. Both conserved end residues are part of each CDR3. The D gene is left open where the match is weak. Some rows have no size entry. The others give once, few or many, or a class for an expanded clone.

few,.,TRBJ1-4,TRBV9,CASSVGAYEKLFF,TGTGCCAGCAGCGTAGGGGCCTATGAAAAACTGTTTTTT
.,.,TRBJ1-4,TRBV6-6,CASSSARKDEKLFF,TGTGCCAGCAGTTCGGCAAGGAAAGATGAAAAACTGTTTTTT
.,TRBD1,TRBJ2-5,TRBV7-3,CASSLGQRETQYF,TGTGCCAGCAGCTTGGGACAGCGGGAGACCCAGTACTTC
.,.,TRBJ1-1,TRBV5-4,CASSLAAPAMNTEAFF,TGTGCCAGCAGCTTGGCGGCACCCGCTATGAACACTGAAGCTTTCTTT
.,TRBD1,TRBJ2-2,TRBV5-1,CASKRGQDTGELFF,TGCGCCAGCAAAAGGGGGCAGGACACCGGGGAGCTGTTTTTT
.,TRBD1,TRBJ1-2,TRBV7-2,CASSFATTGGIGYTF,TGTGCCAGCAGCTTCGCAACGACAGGGGGCATCGGCTACACCTTC
once,.,TRBJ1-3,TRBV7-3,CASSPTVSGNTIYF,TGTGCCAGCAGCCCGACAGTCTCTGGAAACACCATATATTTT
few,.,TRBJ1-1,TRBV6-1,CASSERGDTEAFF,TGTGCCAGCAGTGAAAGGGGAGATACTGAAGCTTTCTTT
once,TRBD1,TRBJ2-7,TRBV7-8,CATRRTGGVYEQYF,TGTGCCACCAGGAGGACAGGGGGCGTATACGAGCAGTACTTC
.,.,TRBJ1-5,TRBV5-5,CASSPGQYNQPQHF,TGTGCCAGCAGCCCAGGACAGTACAATCAGCCCCAGCATTTT
once,.,TRBJ1-2,TRBV27,CASSLTDPNYGYTF,TGTGCCAGCAGTTTAACGGATCCTAACTATGGCTACACCTTC
.,.,TRBJ1-3,TRBV9,CASSVEDSGNTIYF,TGTGCCAGCAGCGTAGAGGATTCTGGAAACACCATATATTTT
.,.,TRBJ1-1,TRBV7-3,CASSFSGGTTEAFF,TGTGCCAGCAGCTTCTCCGGGGGCACAACTGAAGCTTTCTTT
.,.,TRBJ2-5,TRBV5-1,CASSLMRGQETQYF,TGCGCCAGCAGCTTGATGAGGGGACAAGAGACCCAGTACTTC
.,TRBD1,TRBJ2-7,TRBV7-9,CASSSIRGSYEQYF,TGTGCCAGCAGCTCAATCAGGGGGAGCTACGAGCAGTACTTC
.,.,TRBJ1-3,TRBV6-1,CASTSGGAGNTIYF,TGTGCCAGCACCAGCGGGGGTGCCGGAAACACCATATATTTT
.,TRBD1,TRBJ1-5,TRBV7-6,CASSRDRNQPQHF,TGTGCCAGCAGCCGGGACAGGAATCAGCCCCAGCATTTT
.,TRBD1,TRBJ2-7,TRBV6-5,CASSYRGLGEYEQYF,TGTGCCAGCAGCTACAGGGGCTTAGGGGAATACGAGCAGTACTTC
.,.,TRBJ2-3,TRBV6-7,CASRPTDSDSSTDTQYF,TGTGCCAGCAGACCAACCGACTCCGACTCTAGCACAGATACGCAGTATTTT
.,.,TRBJ1-2,TRBV9,CASSVGPVSDDYGYTF,TGTGCCAGCAGCGTAGGACCGGTTTCGGATGACTATGGCTACACCTTC
.,.,TRBJ1-3,TRBV7-9,CAILAPAGESGNTIYF,TGTGCCATACTCGCTCCAGCAGGGGAAAGTGGAAACACCATATATTTT
.,TRBD1,TRBJ2-1,TRBV14,CASSRTGYYNEQFF,TGTGCCAGCAGCCGGACAGGTTATTACAATGAGCAGTTCTTC
.,.,TRBJ1-2,TRBV12-5,CASGSSSGGGDGYTF,TGTGCTAGTGGTTCCAGCTCTGGGGGAGGGGATGGCTACACCTTC
.,TRBD2,TRBJ2-7,TRBV19,CASSLSGLAGTYEQYF,TGTGCCAGTAGTCTCTCCGGACTAGCGGGGACCTACGAGCAGTACTTC
.,.,TRBJ2-3,TRBV10-3,CAISESKAEADTQYF,TGTGCCATCAGTGAGTCTAAGGCAGAAGCAGATACGCAGTATTTT
.,TRBD1,TRBJ1-2,TRBV7-8,CASSRDRGLGYTF,TGTGCCAGCAGCAGGGACAGGGGGCTGGGCTACACCTTC
few,TRBD1,TRBJ2-2,TRBV7-9,CASSLLRQGSVTGELFF,TGTGCCAGCAGCCTACTAAGACAGGGTAGCGTCACCGGGGAGCTGTTTTTT
.,.,TRBJ1-1,TRBV5-1,CASSLMGAVTEAFF,TGCGCCAGCAGCTTGATGGGGGCGGTCACTGAAGCTTTCTTT
.,.,TRBJ1-1,TRBV29-1,CSVLGRVADTEAFF,TGCAGCGTCCTTGGGCGGGTTGCGGACACTGAAGCTTTCTTT
once,.,TRBJ1-1,TRBV27,CASSFGSWGNTEAFF,TGTGCCAGCAGTTTTGGCTCGTGGGGGAACACTGAAGCTTTCTTT
.,.,TRBJ1-2,TRBV19,CASSIPGRTYGYTF,TGTGCCAGTAGTATCCCAGGGCGCACCTATGGCTACACCTTC
.,TRBD2,TRBJ2-5,TRBV30,CAWSVGGAGETQYF,TGTGCCTGGAGTGTAGGAGGAGCGGGGGAGACCCAGTACTTC